This T cell receptor beta chain was recovered during a study of CD8 T cells in Susac syndrome. With random hexamers, reverse transcription was performed on about 0.5 to 1 ug of RNA. Each CDR3 protein is one row after TCRdb ran MiXCR on the immunoSEQ multiplex PCR reads. The table has approximately 270,000 distinct CDR3 sequences, around 95% seen once. This clonotype was observed once. Germline V CDR1 and CDR2: SGHVS, FQNEAQ. The ends were cut back, 1 base at V and 1 base at J, with 10 bases in the middle. CDR3 length equals 15 residues. The chain couples TRBV7-8 to TRBJ1-1; D possibly corresponds to TRBD1 (5 bases). The TCR sequence derives from a human donor with multiple sclerosis. Sequencing used CD4+ T cells from PBMCs. CDR3 region: CASSLGNRRNTEAFF. CDR3 coding DNA: TGTGCCAGCAGCTTAGGTAACAGGAGGAACACTGAAGCTTTCTTT.